These T cell receptor beta chains were read from a single sample in a study of shared clonotypes between healthy human individuals. Sequencing was performed with immunoSEQ multiplex PCR; in TCRdb, only in-frame clones are kept and a portion is missing. The table records roughly 1 million clones, roughly 80% of them present only once. The sequenced sample consisted of memory CD4+ T cells sorted from blood. The receptor source for this set is a man younger than 35 in good health. CDR3s include the opening cysteine and the closing phenylalanine or tryptophan. The order of the fields is CDR3 protein, CDR3 DNA, V gene, J gene, D gene, clone size. A D gene is named only where the DNA matches it firmly. Size tells how often a clone was seen (once, few, many) or the class of an expanded clone, and some rows leave it out.

CDR3aa: CAILETDGYTF; CDR3nt: TGTGCCATCTTAGAGACAGATGGCTACACCTTC; v_gene: TRBV10-3; j_gene: TRBJ1-2; d_gene: .; abundance: .
CDR3aa: CASSSSGTGWYEQYF; CDR3nt: TGTGCCAGCAGTTCGTCCGGGACAGGGTGGTACGAGCAGTACTTC; v_gene: TRBV6-5; j_gene: TRBJ2-7; d_gene: TRBD1; abundance: .
CDR3aa: CASSSSTASDTQYF; CDR3nt: TGTGCCAGCAGCTCCTCGACAGCCTCAGATACGCAGTATTTT; v_gene: TRBV7-9; j_gene: TRBJ2-3; d_gene: .; abundance: .
CDR3aa: CASSQGTGGFNQPQHF; CDR3nt: TGTGCCAGCAGCCAAGGGACAGGGGGCTTCAATCAGCCCCAGCATTTT; v_gene: TRBV11-2; j_gene: TRBJ1-5; d_gene: TRBD1; abundance: .
CDR3aa: CASSLGQLGTDTQYF; CDR3nt: TGTGCCAGCAGCTTAGGGCAACTGGGCACAGATACGCAGTATTTT; v_gene: TRBV11-3; j_gene: TRBJ2-3; d_gene: .; abundance: .
CDR3aa: CASSSLGLAGGETQYF; CDR3nt: TGCGCCAGCAGCAGCCTGGGACTAGCGGGGGGAGAGACCCAGTACTTC; v_gene: TRBV5-1; j_gene: TRBJ2-5; d_gene: TRBD2; abundance: .
CDR3aa: CASSFDTQYF; CDR3nt: TGTGCCAGTAGTTTTGATACGCAGTATTTT; v_gene: TRBV2; j_gene: TRBJ2-3; d_gene: .; abundance: .
CDR3aa: CASSPGGGYGYTF; CDR3nt: TGTGCCAGCTCACCAGGAGGGGGCTATGGCTACACCTTC; v_gene: TRBV18; j_gene: TRBJ1-2; d_gene: .; abundance: few
CDR3aa: CASSLASGEKLFF; CDR3nt: TGTGCCAGCAGCTTGGCTTCCGGGGAAAAACTGTTTTTT; v_gene: TRBV5-5; j_gene: TRBJ1-4; d_gene: .; abundance: .
CDR3aa: CASSVEAGAYGYTF; CDR3nt: TGTGCCAGCAGCGTAGAGGCAGGGGCCTATGGCTACACCTTC; v_gene: TRBV9; j_gene: TRBJ1-2; d_gene: .; abundance: .
CDR3aa: CASSLAGLAKETQYF; CDR3nt: TGTGCCAGCAGCTTAGCCGGACTAGCAAAAGAGACCCAGTACTTC; v_gene: TRBV7-6; j_gene: TRBJ2-5; d_gene: TRBD2; abundance: .
CDR3aa: CASSWTGRDYEQYF; CDR3nt: TGTGCCAGCAGCTGGACAGGGAGGGACTACGAGCAGTACTTC; v_gene: TRBV5-6; j_gene: TRBJ2-7; d_gene: .; abundance: few
CDR3aa: CASSSSGTAQSPLHF; CDR3nt: TGCGCCAGCAGCTCCTCCGGGACAGCTCAATCACCCCTCCACTTT; v_gene: TRBV5-1; j_gene: TRBJ1-6; d_gene: TRBD1; abundance: .
CDR3aa: CASSYQGSNTEAFF; CDR3nt: TGTGCCAGCAGTTACCAGGGATCGAACACTGAAGCTTTCTTT; v_gene: TRBV6-5; j_gene: TRBJ1-1; d_gene: .; abundance: many
CDR3aa: CASSPAAGLARGTDTQYF; CDR3nt: TGTGCCAGCTCACCAGCGGCGGGACTGGCCCGTGGCACAGATACGCAGTATTTT; v_gene: TRBV18; j_gene: TRBJ2-3; d_gene: .; abundance: .
CDR3aa: CASSPSFRLVEQYF; CDR3nt: TGTGCCAGCAGCCCCAGTTTTCGGCTCGTCGAGCAGTACTTC; v_gene: TRBV2; j_gene: TRBJ2-7; d_gene: .; abundance: few
CDR3aa: CASSLQGLETEAFF; CDR3nt: TGTGCCAGCAGCTTACAGGGGTTAGAGACTGAAGCTTTCTTT; v_gene: TRBV11-3; j_gene: TRBJ1-1; d_gene: .; abundance: .
CDR3aa: CASSEGPGTRSGQPQHF; CDR3nt: TGTGCCAGCTCCGAAGGCCCAGGGACCCGGTCGGGTCAGCCCCAGCATTTT; v_gene: TRBV18; j_gene: TRBJ1-5; d_gene: .; abundance: .